The 14 T cell receptor beta chains presented below share a single source sample, sequenced in a study of blood T cell repertoires in COVID-19. Assay used: immunoSEQ multiplex PCR; TCRdb lists only in-frame clones, some missing. The data hold roughly 180,000 clones, with roughly three quarters observed a single time. The sample comprised peripheral blood. These receptors all come from a woman of 80 years or more with COVID-19, enrolled during active disease.

This sequence joins TRBV18 and TRBJ1-1, with TRBD1 matching 8 bases. The CDR3 length is 15 residues. Germline V gene lookup returns CDR1 KGHSH and CDR2 LQKENI. Trimming at V came to 3 bases and at J to 3 bases, leaving 6 bases not matched to a gene. The CDR3 DNA reads as TGTGCCAGCTCACCGGCGGACAGGGCTTACACTGAAGCTTTCTTT. Translation gives CASSPADRAYTEAFF.

This clone was seen once. The chain carries TRBV3-1 (or the pseudogene TRBV3-2) and TRBJ2-1; 7 nucleotides align to TRBD2. With V trimmed by 2 bases and J by 8 bases, 6 bases remained unmatched. Per the germline V gene, CDR1 is LGHDT and CDR2 is YNNKEL (reference sequence). The CDR3 is 14 amino acids. The CDR3, as DNA: TGTGCCAGCAGCCAACCTAAGCGGGACCATGAGCAGTTCTTC. This translates into CASSQPKRDHEQFF.

In this sample, this clone turned up once. This sequence joins TRBV20-1 and TRBJ2-1, with 7 bases fitting TRBD2. CDR1 and CDR2 from the germline V gene are DFQATT and SNEGSKA (reference sequence). V lost 8 bases, J lost 9 bases, and 7 bases stayed unmatched. The CDR3 has 11 residues. CDR3: CSCLGGSEQFF. CDR3 DNA: TGCAGTTGCTTGGGGGGGAGTGAGCAGTTCTTC.

This rearrangement joins TRBV7-9 to TRBJ1-2; the match to TRBD1 covers 8 bases. This CDR3 is built from 14 residues. Germline values: CDR1 SEHNR, CDR2 FQNEAQ (reference sequence). Trimming removed 5 bases from V and 8 bases from J; junction bases left unmatched: 10. CDR3 DNA sequence: TGTGCCAGCAGCACAAGGACAGGGCTGACCGGCTACACCTTC. Encoded protein: CASSTRTGLTGYTF.

This chain links TRBV15 with TRBJ1-2; 8 bases are shared with TRBD1. The CDR3 totals 14 residues. Germline V gene sequence: CDR1 LNHNV, CDR2 YYDKDF (reference sequence). V dropped 0 bases and J dropped 8; count of bases not matched to a gene: 5. The chain's CDR3 is CATSRETGGDGYTF. CDR3 DNA: TGTGCCACCAGCAGAGAAACAGGGGGAGACGGCTACACCTTC.

The CDR3 protein is CASSYWSAGYTDTQYF. Written as DNA, the CDR3 is TGTGCCAGCAGTTATTGGTCAGCGGGATACACAGATACGCAGTATTTT. The chain uses TRBV3-1 (or the pseudogene TRBV3-2) and TRBJ2-3, with 7 nucleotides matching TRBD2. The CDR3 loop spans 16 amino acids. Per the germline V gene, CDR1 is LGHDT and CDR2 is YNNKEL (reference sequence). V gave up 6 bases and J gave up 2 bases; unmatched junction bases: 11.

The chain joins TRBV2 to TRBJ1-6, with D perhaps matching TRBD1 (5 bases). CDR3 length equals 16 residues. The ends were cut back, 10 bases at V and 6 bases at J, with 22 bases in the middle. Germline lookup yields CDR1 SNHLY and CDR2 FYNNEI. This chain's CDR3 is CATREEASRINSPLHF. As DNA, the CDR3 is TGTGCCACCAGGGAGGAAGCCAGTCGGATTAATTCACCCCTCCACTTT.

The V and J genes are TRBV6-5 and TRBJ1-1; D is possibly TRBD1 (5 bases). Germline V gives CDR1 MNHEY, CDR2 SVGAGI. There are 16 residues in the CDR3. With 0 bases removed from V and 0 bases from J, the gap between germline ends came to 11 bases. The CDR3 loop reads CASSYSGGRVNTEAFF. The CDR3 DNA reads as TGTGCCAGCAGTTACTCGGGGGGGAGAGTGAACACTGAAGCTTTCTTT.

The rearrangement links TRBV12-2 to TRBJ1-1; the table assigns TRBD1, which was not confirmed against the DNA. TRBV12-2 is marked as a pseudogene. The CDR3 is made up of 19 amino acids. This CDR3 reads CASRLDIWTAKEMNTEAFF. The CDR3 DNA follows: TGTGCAAGTCGCTTAGACATTTGGACAGCCAAGGAGATGAACACTGAAGCTTTCTTT.

A single count supports this clone. The J gene is TRBJ2-1, the V gene TRBV6-1; 7 bases agree with TRBD2. The trim removed 3 bases at V and 10 bases at J, leaving 12 bases unmatched. Germline CDR1 reads MNHNS; CDR2 reads SASEGT. CDR3 size: 15 residues. CDR3 sequence: CASSDLRGSMLEQFF. The CDR3 nucleotides read TGTGCCAGCAGTGACCTGCGCGGGAGCATGTTGGAGCAGTTCTTC.

The rearrangement joins TRBV14 to TRBJ2-1; D is possibly TRBD2 (6 bases). This CDR3 spans 12 amino acids. V lost 6 bases, J lost 9 bases, and 12 bases lay in between. Germline V CDR1 and CDR2: SGHDN, FVKESK. CDR3 region: CASRGLRGEQFF. CDR3 sequence (DNA): TGTGCCAGCAGGGGACTGCGGGGTGAGCAGTTCTTC.

The chain recombines TRBV5-8 with TRBJ2-3, with no clear D. The CDR3 is 12 amino acids. The ends were cut back, 5 bases at V and 4 bases at J, with 8 bases in the middle. The germline V gene has CDR1 SGHTS and CDR2 YDEGEE. The CDR3 coding sequence is TGTGCCAGCAGGGGTGAGGCAGATACGCAGTATTTT. Its protein is CASRGEADTQYF.

This chain joins TRBV28 and TRBJ1-1, with D perhaps matching TRBD1 (5 bases). CDR3 length equals 13 residues. Germline assignment: CDR1 MDHEN and CDR2 SYDVKM. The ends were cut back, 10 bases at V and 1 base at J, with 13 bases in the middle. The CDR3 sequence: CATVTGANTEAFF. As DNA, the CDR3 is TGTGCCACCGTTACAGGAGCGAACACTGAAGCTTTCTTT.

The rearrangement uses TRBV5-5 and TRBJ2-4; 12 positions match TRBD2. This CDR3 comprises 18 residues. V shed 0 bases and J 6 bases; nucleotides not matched to a gene: 10. Germline CDR1 reads SGHKS; CDR2 reads YYEKEE (reference sequence). In DNA, the CDR3 is TGTGCCAGCAGCTTGGTAGGGCTAGCGGGGGGGCGGTCAAACATTCAGTACTTC. Its protein product is CASSLVGLAGGRSNIQYF.